The clone carrying this TCR beta chain was seen more than once but under ten times. Its antigen remains unknown. Each single cDNA molecule received a unique molecular identifier. TCRdb processed the 5' RACE reads anew with MiXCR; each CDR3 protein has one entry. The sample records 95,000 to 100,000 distinct CDR3 sequences, approximately 10% being singletons. This sample stems from a study of early T cells in non-severe SARS-CoV-2 infection. Study overall: Sequencing of unsorted whole blood was done on bulk RNA, leaving chains unpaired.

Overall study results and limits: Private and CD4 specificities were missed by VDJdb matching, which favored anti-spike CD8 responses.

The trim removed 6 bases at V and 2 bases at J, leaving 6 bases unmatched. CDR3 length equals 15 residues. Germline loops: CDR1 MNHNY, CDR2 SVGAGI (reference sequence). The clonotype was recovered from an adult who was a healthcare worker with PCR-confirmed SARS-CoV-2 infection or an uninfected control (not recorded which). This chain connects TRBV6-6 to TRBJ2-3; 9 bases fit TRBD2. Sequencing was done on a sample of whole blood. The CDR3 here is CASRTSGLFTDTQYF. The DNA for the CDR3 is TGTGCCAGCAGGACTAGCGGCCTTTTCACAGATACGCAGTATTTT.